This TCR beta chain was documented in a study of CXCR3-negative and CXCR3-positive naive CD8 T cells. On this clonotype itself: The antigen remains undetermined.

A CD45RO-CCR7+CD27+CD95- phenotype identified naive CD8+ T cells. Overall study results and limits: TRBV-TRBJ usage matched between naive CXCR3-negative and CXCR3-positive cells but not between memory cells. Each naive subset displayed comparably high diversity, whereas memory CD8+ cells displayed much lower diversity.

5' RACE with UMI labels generated the TRB cDNA libraries. TCRdb reprocessed the 5' RACE reads and keeps a single row for each CDR3 protein, giving no DNA. The sample totals 84,000 or so distinct CDR3 sequences. The receptor was isolated from a human donor in good health. Some clones in this sample may be carry-over from other donors' samples. What was sequenced was naive CXCR3- CD8+ T cells from blood. Subset in this sample: CD45RO-CCR7+CD27+CD95- naive CD8+ T cells lacking CXCR3 (TNR3-).

The CDR3 sequence: CASSLAQTGGFERENPNEQFF. The chain uses TRBV7-6 and TRBJ2-1; there is no DNA to check the TCRdb D call of TRBD1. In germline, CDR1 is SGHVS, CDR2 FNYEAQ. The CDR3 extends over 21 amino acids.